This entry features one T cell receptor (beta chain) sequence. It lacks a known antigen. Within one base of it there is no much larger clone, and no base qualities were kept. This sample is part of a study of CD8 T cells in ankylosing spondylitis listed by TCRdb under 2017. Regarding the study in general: T cell receptor beta repertoires were profiled in healthy donors and ankylosing spondylitis patients so that disease-linked TCR variants could be found. Peripheral blood was sampled, and synovial fluid was also collected from ankylosing spondylitis patients. In total, the full study cohort was made up of roughly 110 healthy donors and about two dozen ankylosing spondylitis patients. What the work shows at the level of the full study, not this receptor alone: Some motif variants were previously reported in synovial fluid and blood of reactive arthritis patients, suggesting common disease-initiation mechanisms. Blood from ankylosing spondylitis patients appeared to be characterized by a TCR beta motif made up of under 10 highly homologous amino acid variants. In peripheral blood, the disease-linked clones were found at relatively low frequencies and had a CD8+ phenotype. The disease-linked clones were reported as significantly enriched in matched synovial fluid samples from ankylosing spondylitis patients.

The CDR3 runs 18 amino acids, cysteine and phenylalanine included. Of all the DNA, just the CDR3 is kept, 54 bases in frame from base 1. At the junction V is shortened by 6 bases and J by 2 bases; bases outside the gene matches: 13. Taken from the germline V gene, the CDR1 and CDR2 loops are SGHTA and FQGNSA. TCRdb shows the sequencer as Illumina HiSeq 2500. Quantitative 5'-RACE with molecular barcodes was used to prepare TCR beta libraries. The study's own analysis went as follows. Disease-linked TCR variants were identified with a new computational method built on a probabilistic model of VDJ rearrangement. TCRdb's own reprocessing of the public reads used fastp at Q25 and MiXCR and kept productive beta chains. Entries that share a CDR3 protein sequence are merged under the most common genes and DNA. These V and J calls are TCRdb output, not the study's own analysis. This sample gives under 200,000 distinct CDR3 sequences in total; approximately 10% of them show up just once. The leading ten clones occupy almost 30% of the sample.

The chain is assembled from TRBV7-2 and TRBJ2-1, with 10 central nucleotides matching TRBD2. This TCR was recovered from a male donor with ankylosing spondylitis or in good health (not recorded which). The sequenced material came from blood, either unsorted or a sorted T cell fraction (not recorded which). The DNA sequence reads TGTGCCAGCAGGCTAGCGTCAGCGGGGGGGCCGCCCTACAATGAGCAGTTCTTC. The translation is CASRLASAGGPPYNEQFF.